Listed here are 12 T cell receptor beta chains from one sample, sequenced in a study of shared clonotypes between healthy human individuals. Clones were read by immunoSEQ multiplex PCR, and TCRdb kept only the in-frame ones, dropping some. The data show millions of clones, with over 90% seen just once and under 0.45% held by the top ten. The sequencing input was naive CD4+ T cells from PBMCs. Subset of the sample: CD45RA+ positively selected. The source of these receptors is a man younger than 35 in good health. Some clones in this sample may be carry-over from other donors' samples.

This chain joins TRBV28 and TRBJ1-3; D might be TRBD1 (6 bases). Trimming removed 6 bases at V and 0 bases at J, with 24 bases between. CDR3 length: 19 residues. Germline values: CDR1 MDHEN, CDR2 SYDVKM. The CDR3 DNA sequence: TGTGCCAGCAGCCCGGACAGAGCTCTCCACCTCAGCTCTGGAAACACCATATATTTT. As protein: CASSPDRALHLSSGNTIYF.

This chain links TRBV28 with TRBJ2-6, with D tentatively TRBD1 or TRBD2 (6 bases each). Trimming took off 5 bases at V and 0 bases at J, with 14 bases between the two ends. CDR1 MDHEN and CDR2 SYDVKM come from the germline V gene. CDR3 size: 17 residues. In DNA, the CDR3 is TGTGCCAGCAGTACCTCTCCGGGGGCCTCTGGGGCCAACGTCCTGACTTTC. Amino acids: CASSTSPGASGANVLTF.

This clone occurred once. V is TRBV18 and J is TRBJ2-7; 11 bases line up with TRBD1. Germline trimming cut 2 bases from V and 0 bases from J; bases unmatched to any gene: 15. The CDR3 contains 20 residues. Germline-derived CDR1 and CDR2 are KGHSH and LQKENI. The DNA for the CDR3 is TGTGCCAGCTCACCAGGACAGGGGGCAGAAGAAGGCCCCAACTCCTACGAGCAGTACTTC. It specifies CASSPGQGAEEGPNSYEQYF.

The chain uses TRBV5-4 and TRBJ2-2; 8 nucleotides align to TRBD1. Germline CDR1 reads SGHNT; CDR2 reads YYREEE (reference sequence). The CDR3 contains 17 residues. After removal of 0 bases from V and 4 bases from J, the junction contained 8 bases not matched to a gene. CDR3 DNA sequence: TGTGCCAGCAGCTTGGGTACGACAGGGGTAACCACCGGGGAGCTGTTTTTT. As protein: CASSLGTTGVTTGELFF.

This chain joins TRBV5-1 and TRBJ2-3, with a weak D call TRBD2 (5 bases). With 3 bases removed from V and 6 bases from J, the gap between germline ends came to 17 bases. The germline CDR1 and CDR2 sequences are SGHRS and YFSETQ. The CDR3 length is 15 residues. This CDR3 is CASSSARTPADTQYF. DNA for the CDR3: TGCGCCAGCAGCTCAGCCCGGACTCCCGCGGATACGCAGTATTTT. Full variable domain (rest looked up from reference TRBV5-1 and TRBJ2-3): KAGVTQTPRYLIKTRGQQVTLSCSPISGHRSVSWYQQTPGQGLQFLFEYFSETQRNKGNFPGRFSGRQFSNSRSEMNVSTLELGDSALYLCASSSARTPADTQYFGPGTRLTVL.

The gene calls are TRBV5-4 and TRBJ2-5; 13 nucleotides match TRBD2. CDR3 length equals 15 residues. Losses at the gene ends were 4 bases for V and 5 bases for J; bases not matched to a gene: 5. Per germline, CDR1 SGHNT and CDR2 YYREEE (reference sequence). As DNA, the CDR3 is TGTGCCAGCAGCCCCGGACTAGCGGGAGAGGAGACCCAGTACTTC. Encoded protein: CASSPGLAGEETQYF.

As to this clone: This specimen includes other DNA sequences encoding the same CDR3. This rearrangement joins TRBV11-2 to TRBJ2-3; D ambiguous. V lost 7 bases and J lost 1, with 6 bases in between. Germline V lookup: CDR1 SGHAT, CDR2 FQNNGV. The CDR3 runs 12 residues. The CDR3 here is CASNRGTDTQYF. The CDR3 bases are TGTGCCAGCAACCGAGGCACAGATACGCAGTATTTT.

This clone was picked up one time. The chain has TRBV27 and TRBJ2-7, with D perhaps TRBD1 or TRBD2 (5 bases each). Germline CDR1 and CDR2: MNHEY and SMNVEV (reference sequence). This CDR3 comprises 14 residues. V dropped 2 bases and J dropped 4 bases, with 12 bases sitting between them. CDR3 bases: TGTGCCAGCAGTTTACGGACGGGGCATTACGAGCAGTACTTC. Its translation is CASSLRTGHYEQYF.

The chain employs TRBV10-3 and TRBJ2-5; D possibly corresponds to TRBD2 (5 bases). The CDR3 is made up of 13 amino acids. Germline-derived CDR1 and CDR2 are ENHRY and SYGVKD. Trimming shortened V by 4 bases and J by 2 bases, and 8 bases separated the two germline ends. The CDR3 nucleotides are TGTGCCATCAGTGGATCGGGGCAAGAGACCCAGTACTTC. Its protein is CAISGSGQETQYF.

The chain carries TRBV5-1 and TRBJ1-1, with D perhaps TRBD1 (5 bases). The germline V gene encodes CDR1 SGHRS and CDR2 YFSETQ. The CDR3 sequence is 14 residues long. V was clipped by 6 bases and J by 1 base, with 13 bases between them. The CDR3 loop reads CASIPGQGNTEAFF. CDR3 in DNA: TGCGCCAGCATCCCAGGGCAGGGGAACACTGAAGCTTTCTTT.

CDR3: CATTRVAGANVLTF. The CDR3 DNA is TGTGCCACCACCCGCGTAGCTGGGGCCAACGTCCTGACTTTC. V usage is TRBV11-2 and J usage is TRBJ2-6; D not certain. V lost 10 bases to trimming and J lost 2 bases, with 12 bases between them. The CDR3 runs 14 residues. CDR1 and CDR2 from the germline V gene are SGHAT and FQNNGV. Full variable domain (rest looked up from reference TRBV11-2 and TRBJ2-6): EAGVAQSPRYKIIEKRQSVAFWCNPISGHATLYWYQQILGQGPKLLIQFQNNGVVDDSQLPKDRFSAERLKGVDSTLKIQPAKLEDSAVYLCATTRVAGANVLTFGAGSRLTVL.

V and J are TRBV30 and TRBJ1-2; weak D call: TRBD1 (5 bases). Germline values: CDR1 GTSNPN, CDR2 SVGIG (reference sequence). Trimming cost V 0 bases and J 8 bases, with 10 bases left between them. The CDR3 is 12 amino acids. The CDR3 DNA is TGTGCCTGGAGTGTACTTCAGGGAGGCTACACCTTC. It is translated as CAWSVLQGGYTF.